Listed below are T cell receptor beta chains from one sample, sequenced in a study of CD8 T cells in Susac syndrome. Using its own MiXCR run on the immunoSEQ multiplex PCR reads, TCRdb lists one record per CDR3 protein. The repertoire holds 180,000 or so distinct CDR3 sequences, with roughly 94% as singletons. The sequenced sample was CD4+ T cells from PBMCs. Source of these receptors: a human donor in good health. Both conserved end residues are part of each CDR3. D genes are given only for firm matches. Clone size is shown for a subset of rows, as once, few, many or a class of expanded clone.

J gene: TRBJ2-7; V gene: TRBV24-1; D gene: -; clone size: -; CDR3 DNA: TGTGCCACCAGTGCCGGGGGGCCGGGTTACGAGCAGTACTTC; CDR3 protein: CATSAGGPGYEQYF
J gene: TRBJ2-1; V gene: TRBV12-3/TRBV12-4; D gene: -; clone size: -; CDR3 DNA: TGTGCCAGCAGGAACGACCGGAGCTCCTACAATGAGCAGTTCTTC; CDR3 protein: CASRNDRSSYNEQFF
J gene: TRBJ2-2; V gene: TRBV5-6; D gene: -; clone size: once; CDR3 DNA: TGTGCCAGCAGCCGAATTCAGGGAACCGGGGAGCTGTTTTTT; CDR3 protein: CASSRIQGTGELFF
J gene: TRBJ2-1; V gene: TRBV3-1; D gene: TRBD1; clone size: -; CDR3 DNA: TGTGCCAGCAGTACAGGGGGGTTCATGAGTGAGCAGTTCTTC; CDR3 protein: CASSTGGFMSEQFF
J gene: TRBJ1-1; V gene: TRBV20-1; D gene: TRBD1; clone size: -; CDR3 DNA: TGCAGTGCTAGCGGAGGGGGCTACACTGAAGCTTTCTTT; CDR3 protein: CSASGGGYTEAFF
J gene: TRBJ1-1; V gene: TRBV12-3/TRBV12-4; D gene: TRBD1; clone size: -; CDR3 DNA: TGTGCCAGCAGTAACCAGGGGGCGCCCCGGGCTGAAGCTTTCTTT; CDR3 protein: CASSNQGAPRAEAFF
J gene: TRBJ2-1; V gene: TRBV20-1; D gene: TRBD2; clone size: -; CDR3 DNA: TGCAGTGGTACTAGCGGTAACTACAATGAGCAGTTCTTC; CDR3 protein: CSGTSGNYNEQFF
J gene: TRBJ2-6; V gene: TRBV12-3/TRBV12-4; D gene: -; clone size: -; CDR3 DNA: TGTGCCAGCGGCTCGTATGGGGCCAACGTCCTGACTTTC; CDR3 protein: CASGSYGANVLTF
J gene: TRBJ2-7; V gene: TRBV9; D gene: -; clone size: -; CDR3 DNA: TGTGCCAGCAGCGCTTCCTCAGGGAGTGGCGAGCAGTACTTC; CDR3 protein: CASSASSGSGEQYF
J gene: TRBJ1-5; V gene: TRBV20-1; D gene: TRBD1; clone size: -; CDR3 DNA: TGCAGTGCTAGATCGACAGGGGTAAGGTACCAGCCCCAGCATTTT; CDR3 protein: CSARSTGVRYQPQHF
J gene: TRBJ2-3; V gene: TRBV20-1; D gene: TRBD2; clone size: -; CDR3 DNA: TGCAGTGCTAGCGACTCTAGCGGGGGTTCGGATACGCAGTATTTT; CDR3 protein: CSASDSSGGSDTQYF